This T cell receptor beta chain emerged from a study of shared clonotypes between healthy human individuals. Sequencing was performed with immunoSEQ multiplex PCR; in TCRdb, only in-frame clones are kept and a portion is missing. Of 330,000 or so clones detected, less than 75% appear once; the ten largest clones hold around 9.3%. This clone was detected only a few times. CDR1 is SGHRS, CDR2 YFSETQ, per germline. J lost 5 bases, V lost 4 bases, and 12 bases had no gene match. This CDR3 is built from 17 residues. The material sequenced was memory CD4+ T cells sorted from blood. Described subset: CD45RA-negative fraction. The sequence was obtained from a man aged 30 to 39 in good health. The chain couples TRBV5-1 to TRBJ2-5; 12 bases line up with TRBD2. For the CDR3, the DNA is TGCGCCAGCAGCCCCCAACCGACTAGCGGGAGTGGGGAGACCCAGTACTTC. Encoded protein: CASSPQPTSGSGETQYF.